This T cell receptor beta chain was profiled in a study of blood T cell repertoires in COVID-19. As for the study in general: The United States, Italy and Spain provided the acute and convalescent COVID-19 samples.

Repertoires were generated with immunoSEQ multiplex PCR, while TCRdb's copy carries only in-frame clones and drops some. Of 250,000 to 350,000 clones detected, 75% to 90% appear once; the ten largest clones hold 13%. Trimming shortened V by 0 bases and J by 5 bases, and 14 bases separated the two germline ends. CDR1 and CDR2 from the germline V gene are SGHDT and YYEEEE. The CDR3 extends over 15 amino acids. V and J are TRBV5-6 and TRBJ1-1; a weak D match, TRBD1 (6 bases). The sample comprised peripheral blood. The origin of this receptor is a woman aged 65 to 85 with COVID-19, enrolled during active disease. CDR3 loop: CASSLVSGRGTEAFF. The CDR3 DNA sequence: TGTGCCAGCAGCTTGGTGTCCGGGAGGGGGACTGAAGCTTTCTTT.